The present T cell receptor beta chain was sequenced within a study of Graves' ophthalmopathy and Graves' hyperthyroidism. This clonotype was seen many times. The CDR3 runs 16 residues. The V and J ends lost 2 bases and 1 base respectively, with 11 bases between them. The germline V gene encodes CDR1 SGHVS and CDR2 FQNEAQ. Amplification of the TCR beta CDR3 regions used RNA transcripts (as template). First-round RT-PCR used HTBI primers; second-round multiplex PCR followed. TCRdb called the multiplex PCR reads again in MiXCR, with one record for every CDR3 protein. In the table there are roughly 1.1 million distinct CDR3 sequences, about 35% of which are singletons.

The chain combines TRBV7-8 with TRBJ2-2; a possible D gene is TRBD1 (5 bases). The sequenced sample was peripheral blood or thyroid tissue (not recorded which). This receptor was obtained from an adult man with Graves' hyperthyroidism. The DNA of the CDR3 is TGTGCCAGCAGCTTAAGGGGATACGTGAACACCGGGGAGCTGTTTTTT. Translated: CASSLRGYVNTGELFF.